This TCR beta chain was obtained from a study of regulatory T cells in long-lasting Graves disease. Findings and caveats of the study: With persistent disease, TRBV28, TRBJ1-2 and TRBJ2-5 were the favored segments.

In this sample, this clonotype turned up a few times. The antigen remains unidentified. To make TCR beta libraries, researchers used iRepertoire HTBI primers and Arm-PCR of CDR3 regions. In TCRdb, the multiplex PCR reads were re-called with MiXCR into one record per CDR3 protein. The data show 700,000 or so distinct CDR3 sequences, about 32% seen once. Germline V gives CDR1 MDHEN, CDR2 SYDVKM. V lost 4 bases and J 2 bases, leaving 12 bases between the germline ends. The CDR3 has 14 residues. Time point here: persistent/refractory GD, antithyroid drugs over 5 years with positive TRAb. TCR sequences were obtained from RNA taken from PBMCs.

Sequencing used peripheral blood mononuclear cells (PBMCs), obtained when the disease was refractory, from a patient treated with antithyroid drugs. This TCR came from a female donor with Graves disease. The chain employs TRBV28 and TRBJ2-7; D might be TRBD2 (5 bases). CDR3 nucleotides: TGTGCCAGCAGTTCTCCCCCGGGAACCTACGAGCAGTACTTC. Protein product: CASSSPPGTYEQYF.